This TCR beta chain was sequenced during a study of metastatic and nonmetastatic thyroid tumors. Whole-study findings and limits: According to reports, the diversity of TCR beta was significantly higher in malignant thyroid tumors than in benign nodules, and this held in both blood and tumor samples.

This CDR3 is built from 14 residues. The germline gives CDR1 DFQATT, CDR2 SNEGSKA (reference sequence). V lost 5 bases and J lost 2, with 16 bases in between. On this clone: Its antigen is not identified.

Patients had received no treatment of any kind before thyroid surgery. TCRdb re-analyzed the PCR reads through MiXCR. The sample has about 26,000 clones; about a quarter are singletons. The sequencing input was blood. The chain employs TRBV20-1 and TRBJ2-7; the D gene is possibly TRBD2 (6 bases). This receptor was taken from a female donor with papillary thyroid cancer or a benign thyroid nodule (not recorded which). Some clones in this sample may be carry-over from other donors' samples. The CDR3 loop is CSAGERPGAYEQYF. The CDR3 coding sequence is TGCAGTGCTGGGGAGCGGCCGGGGGCCTACGAGCAGTACTTC.